Listed here are 13 T cell receptor beta chains from one sample, sequenced in a study of T-cell reconstitution after alpha-beta-depleted transplantation in children. Researchers prepared the TCRbeta library using unique molecular identifiers, the study reports. TCRdb analysed the PCR reads with MiXCR anew, one entry per CDR3 protein. The sample carries about a million distinct CDR3 sequences, about 29% recorded once. This material consisted of PBMCs, mostly from graft donor cells, taken 360 days after TCRalphabeta/CD19-depleted stem cell transplant. The receptors come from a boy in the first two years of life who had a stem cell transplant for SCID, so the T cells may come from the graft donor.

The chain has TRBV5-1 and TRBJ2-7, with D hard to call. The CDR3 is 15 residues long. CDR1 is SGHRS, CDR2 YFSETQ, per germline. V lost 0 bases and J 3 bases, leaving 13 bases between the germline ends. CDR3 bases: TGCGCCAGCAGCTTGGAGGCAGATTGGCGCTACGAGCAGTACTTC. Amino acids: CASSLEADWRYEQYF.

The CDR3 region has the DNA TGTGCCACCAGTGTGGGCTACACAGATACGCAGTATTTT. It codes for CATSVGYTDTQYF. The chain links TRBV24-1 to TRBJ2-3; D unresolved. V lost 5 bases and J lost 2, with 7 bases in between. The CDR3 totals 13 residues. Germline assignment: CDR1 KGHDR and CDR2 SFDVKD.

Only a few counts were recorded for this clonotype. The chain couples TRBV9 to TRBJ1-4, with D maybe TRBD1 (6 bases). This CDR3 region has 15 residues. Trimming took 3 bases from V and 4 from J, leaving 13 bases between them. Germline V lookup: CDR1 SGDLS, CDR2 YYNGEE. The CDR3 is CASSAETGYNEKLFF. CDR3 bases: TGTGCCAGCAGCGCCGAGACAGGTTATAATGAAAAACTGTTTTTT.

This chain connects TRBV6-2 or TRBV6-3 to TRBJ2-1; the match to TRBD2 covers 7 bases. V shed 2 bases and J 12 bases; nucleotides not matched to a gene: 16. CDR1 is MNHEY, CDR2 SVGEGT, per germline. The CDR3 is 16 residues long. This chain's CDR3 is CASSYISGTIRFGQFF. CDR3 nucleotide sequence: TGTGCCAGCAGTTACATCTCCGGGACTATCCGCTTTGGGCAGTTCTTC.

V gene TRBV18 combines with J gene TRBJ2-1, with 10 bases identical to TRBD2. There are 15 residues in the CDR3. Per germline, CDR1 KGHSH and CDR2 LQKENI. With 3 bases clipped from V and 4 bases from J, the junction kept 3 bases outside the gene matches. In DNA form, the CDR3 reads TGTGCCAGCTCACCCACACTAGCGGGGTACAATGAGCAGTTCTTC. Protein sequence: CASSPTLAGYNEQFF.

This clonotype was seen a handful of times. The chain has TRBV12-3 or TRBV12-4 and TRBJ2-5; D perhaps matches TRBD2 (6 bases). The CDR3 is 12 residues long. Trimming removed 5 bases from V and 2 bases from J, with 6 bases in between. This chain's CDR3 is CASSGTQETQYF. CDR3 sequence (DNA): TGTGCCAGCAGTGGGACTCAAGAGACCCAGTACTTC.

In the case of this clonotype: An end of the junction does not agree with germline; a read error may underlie this. The rearrangement joins TRBV5-1 to TRBJ2-2, with D possibly being TRBD1 (6 bases). CDR1 is SGHRS and CDR2 is YFSETQ in the germline V gene. The CDR3 has 16 residues. DNA of the CDR3: TGCGCCAGCAGCTCGACAGGACTTCCGAACACCTGGGAGCTGTTTTTT. Its translation is CASSSTGLPNTWELFF.

The chain combines TRBV27 with TRBJ2-1; 7 positions match TRBD1. The germline V gene has CDR1 MNHEY and CDR2 SMNVEV (reference sequence). CDR3 size: 13 residues. V lost 8 bases, J lost 8 bases, and 9 bases stayed unmatched. Written as DNA, the CDR3 is TGTGCCAGCCGACTTGACAGGGTCGATGAGCAGTTCTTC. Protein sequence: CASRLDRVDEQFF.

The chain couples TRBV20-1 to TRBJ2-2; no firm D call. CDR1 is DFQATT, CDR2 SNEGSKA, per germline (reference sequence). Trimming left V 3 bases short and J 0 bases short, with 14 bases between. CDR3 length: 16 amino acids. The CDR3 spells CSARAAGRTNTGELFF. As DNA, the CDR3 is TGCAGTGCTAGGGCGGCAGGAAGAACGAACACCGGGGAGCTGTTTTTT.

The chain joins TRBV5-6 to TRBJ1-1; tentatively, D is TRBD1 (5 bases). CDR1 and CDR2 (germline): SGHDT, YYEEEE. The CDR3 length is 14 residues. Trimming pared 1 base from V and 9 bases from J, leaving 16 bases between. In DNA form, the CDR3 reads TGTGCCAGCAGCTTGTCAGGGTTATATTTCCAAGCTTTCTTT. Translation gives CASSLSGLYFQAFF.

CDR3 region: CASRDRGWGEKLFF. CDR3 nucleotides: TGTGCCAGCAGGGACAGGGGGTGGGGTGAAAAACTGTTTTTT. The chain combines TRBV6-1 with TRBJ1-4; the match to TRBD1 covers 10 bases. Germline lookup yields CDR1 MNHNS and CDR2 SASEGT. The CDR3 totals 14 residues. The J segment lost 7 bases and the V segment lost 6 bases, leaving 5 bases of the junction unmatched.

The chain recombines TRBV5-1 with TRBJ2-7; 8 bases line up with TRBD1. With 2 bases clipped from V and 4 bases from J, the junction kept 8 bases outside the gene matches. This CDR3 region has 15 residues. Germline V gene sequence: CDR1 SGHRS, CDR2 YFSETQ. CDR3 in amino acids: CASSLGTGQAYEQYF. The CDR3, as DNA: TGCGCCAGCAGCTTAGGGACGGGACAGGCATACGAGCAGTACTTC.

This clonotype was detected only a few times. V usage is TRBV20-1 and J usage is TRBJ1-3; D unclear. Germline CDR1 DFQATT, CDR2 SNEGSKA (reference sequence). The CDR3 spans 13 residues. Trimming took 0 bases from V and 4 from J, leaving 7 bases between them. The CDR3 bases are TGCAGTGCTAGAGATTTGGGGGGAAACACCATATATTTT. It encodes CSARDLGGNTIYF.